These 20 T cell receptor beta chains came from one sample sequenced in a study of blood T cell repertoires in COVID-19. Clones were read by immunoSEQ multiplex PCR, and TCRdb kept only the in-frame ones, dropping some. The table includes around 180,000 clones, approximately 83% detected once. Input material: peripheral blood. Receptors were obtained from a human donor with active or convalescent COVID-19. The donor label of this sample is uncertain.

The CDR3 DNA follows: TGTGCCAGCAGCTTGTGGGAAGGACTAGCGGGAAAGGATGAGCAGTTCTTC. Protein product: CASSLWEGLAGKDEQFF. The chain carries TRBV5-6 and TRBJ2-1, with 12 bases lining up with TRBD2. There are 17 residues in the CDR3. Germline V gene lookup returns CDR1 SGHDT and CDR2 YYEEEE. V shed 1 base and J 8 bases; nucleotides not matched to a gene: 10.

J is TRBJ2-1 and V is TRBV2, with 9 bases that match TRBD2. Germline lookup yields CDR1 SNHLY and CDR2 FYNNEI. CDR3 length: 13 residues. Trimming removed 7 bases from V and 14 bases from J; junction bases left unmatched: 12. The CDR3 coding sequence is TGTGCCAGCAAGGGCGGGAGGGGCCTGTACGAGTTCTTC. Its protein is CASKGGRGLYEFF.

Turning to this clone: At one end, the junction sequence differs from germline, possibly due to a read error. The chain links TRBV20-1 to TRBJ1-2; 7 bases are shared with TRBD1. The CDR3 runs to 11 residues. Germline V gene lookup returns CDR1 DFQATT and CDR2 SNEGSKA (reference sequence). DNA for the CDR3: TGTACAACCGGGGACAGCTATGGCTACACCTTC. It translates to CTTGDSYGYTF.

The genes are TRBV30 and TRBJ1-2; 7 bases are shared with TRBD1. Germline CDR1 GTSNPN, CDR2 SVGIG (reference sequence). The trim removed 3 bases at V and 8 bases at J, leaving 6 bases unmatched. The CDR3 totals 12 residues. CDR3 region: CAWSHQGGGYTF. DNA for the CDR3: TGTGCCTGGAGCCACCAGGGGGGCGGCTACACCTTC.

The chain is built from TRBV12-3 or TRBV12-4 and TRBJ2-7, with a possible D match to TRBD1 (5 bases). This CDR3 has 13 residues. V gave up 5 bases and J gave up 3 bases, with 11 bases separating them. CDR3 DNA: TGTGCCAGCAGTATTGGACACCACTACGAGCAGTACTTC. Translated: CASSIGHHYEQYF.

This clone is a singleton in its sample. The CDR3 loop is CASRSYEGSNNEQFF. As DNA, the CDR3 is TGTGCCAGCAGGAGCTATGAGGGCAGCAACAATGAGCAGTTCTTC. The J gene is TRBJ2-1, the V gene TRBV2, with D possibly matching TRBD2 (5 bases). The CDR3 consists of 15 residues. The germline gives CDR1 SNHLY, CDR2 FYNNEI. Trimming left V 6 bases short and J 5 bases short, with 17 bases between.

The chain recombines TRBV7-7 with TRBJ2-1, with 8 nucleotides matching TRBD2. Per the germline V gene, CDR1 is SSHAT and CDR2 is FNYEAQ (reference sequence). V lost 5 bases and J lost 6; bases outside the gene matches: 6. The CDR3 spans 14 residues. This chain's CDR3 is CASSPVGTSNEQFF. CDR3 bases: TGTGCCAGCAGCCCAGTCGGGACTAGCAATGAGCAGTTCTTC.

V gene TRBV11-1 combines with J gene TRBJ2-1; a possible D gene is TRBD2 (5 bases). Trimming removed 3 bases at V and 1 base at J, with 10 bases between. CDR1 SGHAT and CDR2 FQDESV come from the germline V gene (reference sequence). CDR3 size: 15 residues. CDR3 in amino acids: CASSFRRNSYNEQFF. The CDR3 coding sequence is TGTGCCAGCAGCTTTAGGAGGAATTCCTACAATGAGCAGTTCTTC.

This clone was counted a single time. The chain couples TRBV29-1 to TRBJ2-7; 8 positions agree with TRBD1. The CDR3 is made up of 17 amino acids. J was trimmed by 9 bases and V by 4 bases; bases with no gene match: 23. CDR1 and CDR2 from the germline V gene are SQVTM and ANQGSEA. CDR3 in DNA: TGCAGCGTTGGGCAGTTACAGGGGGTTATAACCGATAGACGGCAGTACTTC. Translated, it gives CSVGQLQGVITDRRQYF.

This CDR3 reads CAISVMGASYNEQFF. The CDR3 DNA reads as TGTGCCATCAGTGTAATGGGGGCCTCCTACAATGAGCAGTTCTTC. The chain carries TRBV10-3 and TRBJ2-1; D might be TRBD1 (6 bases). The length of the CDR3 is 15 residues. The V and J ends lost 4 bases and 0 bases respectively, with 10 bases between them. Germline V gene sequence: CDR1 ENHRY, CDR2 SYGVKD.

The chain is built from TRBV3-1 (or the pseudogene TRBV3-2) and TRBJ2-3, with 8 bases aligning to TRBD1. The CDR3 consists of 15 residues. V gave up 1 base and J gave up 6 bases; unmatched junction bases: 6. The V gene's germline CDR1 is LGHDT and CDR2 YNNKEL (reference sequence). The CDR3 DNA is TGTGCCAGCAGCCAAGTCCAGGGGGCAGGGGATACGCAGTATTTT. Translating it yields CASSQVQGAGDTQYF.

The chain couples TRBV2 to TRBJ2-5; 9 nucleotides match TRBD2. Germline lookup yields CDR1 SNHLY and CDR2 FYNNEI. This CDR3 comprises 15 residues. After removal of 5 bases from V and 5 bases from J, the junction contained 9 bases not matched to a gene. In DNA form, the CDR3 reads TGTGCCAGCAGTTGGCGAAGCGGGAGGCGGGAGACCCAGTACTTC. Translation gives CASSWRSGRRETQYF.

The chain joins TRBV28 to TRBJ1-2, with D tentatively TRBD1 (5 bases). Trimming cost V 6 bases and J 5 bases, with 13 bases left between them. Germline values: CDR1 MDHEN, CDR2 SYDVKM. This CDR3 region has 13 residues. This chain's CDR3 is CASRVGPEYGYTF. In nucleotides, the CDR3 is TGTGCCAGCAGGGTGGGGCCAGAGTATGGCTACACCTTC.

The chain carries TRBV6-2 or TRBV6-3 and TRBJ1-2, with TRBD1 matching 9 bases. The germline V gene has CDR1 MNHEY and CDR2 SVGEGT. V gave up 4 bases and J gave up 4 bases; unmatched junction bases: 7. The CDR3 loop spans 15 amino acids. The CDR3 loop is CASSSWTGAGYGYTF. CDR3 nucleotide sequence: TGTGCCAGCAGTTCCTGGACAGGGGCAGGCTATGGCTACACCTTC.

The chain links TRBV7-2 to TRBJ1-1; 8 positions match TRBD1. The CDR3 loop spans 14 amino acids. Germline CDR1 is SGHTA and CDR2 is FQGNSA. Trimming at V came to 5 bases and at J to 5 bases, leaving 7 bases not matched to a gene. The CDR3 coding sequence is TGTGCCAGCAGCAGGGACAGGAGGATAACTGAAGCTTTCTTT. As protein: CASSRDRRITEAFF.

This rearrangement joins TRBV5-5 to TRBJ1-1; 12 bases align to TRBD1. CDR1 is SGHKS, CDR2 YYEKEE, per germline (reference sequence). V was clipped by 4 bases and J by 11 bases; unmatched bases: 12. This CDR3 spans 15 amino acids. This chain's CDR3 is CASSPTPGTGGEAFF. The CDR3, as DNA: TGTGCCAGCAGCCCGACGCCTGGGACAGGGGGCGAGGCTTTCTTT.

V is TRBV5-1 and J is TRBJ1-1; D call uncertain. Germline CDR1 and CDR2: SGHRS and YFSETQ. Trimming shortened V by 1 base and J by 9 bases, and 4 bases separated the two germline ends. The CDR3 extends over 10 amino acids. This CDR3 is CASSLQKAFF. CDR3 nucleotides: TGCGCCAGCAGCTTGCAGAAAGCTTTCTTT.

The chain links TRBV30 to TRBJ2-1, with D possibly TRBD2 on 6 matching bases. CDR3 length: 15 residues. The germline V and J ends were trimmed by 2 bases and 6 bases, with 17 bases remaining between them. Germline V lookup: CDR1 GTSNPN, CDR2 SVGIG (reference sequence). As DNA, the CDR3 is TGTGCCTGGAGTTTGGCCCCGGCGGAGGGCAATGAGCAGTTCTTC. Its protein is CAWSLAPAEGNEQFF.

This chain connects TRBV4-1 to TRBJ2-3; D is unresolved. Trimming took off 1 base at V and 4 bases at J, with 12 bases between the two ends. Germline values: CDR1 MGHRA, CDR2 YSYEKL. The CDR3 consists of 15 residues. CDR3 coding DNA: TGCGCCAGCAGCCAAGCCCCTTTCGGAGCAGATACGCAGTATTTT. It encodes CASSQAPFGADTQYF.

This clone occurred once. This chain connects TRBV6-5 to TRBJ1-4, with D possibly TRBD1 on 6 matching bases. Germline assignment: CDR1 MNHEY and CDR2 SVGAGI. The V and J ends lost 6 bases and 3 bases respectively, with 14 bases between them. The CDR3 runs to 15 residues. The CDR3 coding sequence is TGTGCCAGCAGGGGGGCGAAGGGCGCTAATGAAAAACTGTTTTTT. This codes for CASRGAKGANEKLFF.